These 7 T cell receptor beta chains originate from one sample sequenced in a study of blood T cell repertoires in COVID-19. Sequencing used immunoSEQ multiplex PCR; TCRdb keeps in-frame clones, though not all of them. The sample comprises some 210,000 clones, roughly 86% of which are singletons, and approximately 12% rests with the top ten. The sequenced sample was peripheral blood. Source of these receptors: a woman aged 40 to 49 with acute or convalescent COVID-19.

This chain links TRBV3-1 (or the pseudogene TRBV3-2) with TRBJ2-1; 10 bases match TRBD2. V trimming: 0 bases; J trimming: 6 bases; junction bases outside the gene matches: 11. This CDR3 has 18 amino acids. The germline V gene encodes CDR1 LGHDT and CDR2 YNNKEL (reference sequence). DNA of the CDR3: TGTGCCAGCAGCCAAGATGGAGCGGGAGGGCCAGGACGCAATGAGCAGTTCTTC. The encoded protein is CASSQDGAGGPGRNEQFF.

The CDR3 protein is CASSTTRNSPLHF. CDR3 DNA sequence: TGTGCCAGCAGTACTACGAGAAATTCACCCCTCCACTTT. The J gene is TRBJ1-6, the V gene TRBV12-3 or TRBV12-4; no firm D call. With 5 bases removed from V and 7 bases from J, the gap between germline ends came to 9 bases. The CDR3 runs 13 residues.

The V gene is TRBV18, the J gene TRBJ2-7, with D tentatively TRBD2 (6 bases). This CDR3 contains 13 residues. The V and J ends lost 6 bases and 1 base respectively, with 10 bases between them. Germline-derived CDR1 and CDR2 are KGHSH and LQKENI. The CDR3 bases are TGTGCCAGCTCGGACGGGACTTCCTACGAGCAGTACTTC. It codes for CASSDGTSYEQYF. The entire variable domain, with the rest obtained from reference TRBV18 and TRBJ2-7, is as follows: NAGVMQNPRHLVRRRGQEARLRCSPMKGHSHVYWYRQLPEEGLKFMVYLQKENIIDESGMPKERFSAEFPKEGPSILRIQQVVRGDSAAYFCASSDGTSYEQYFGPGTRLTVT.

V and J are TRBV20-1 and TRBJ2-3; D is unresolved. CDR3 length: 10 residues. CDR1 is DFQATT and CDR2 is SNEGSKA in the germline V gene (reference sequence). V lost 7 bases to trimming and J lost 4 bases, with 6 bases between them. The CDR3 coding sequence is TGCAGTGTAGCAGCAGATACGCAGTATTTT. Amino acids: CSVAADTQYF.

This chain links TRBV9 with TRBJ2-3; 8 bases map to TRBD2. With 0 bases clipped from V and 5 bases from J, the junction kept 5 bases outside the gene matches. CDR1 SGDLS and CDR2 YYNGEE come from the germline V gene. The CDR3 loop spans 15 amino acids. The DNA of the CDR3 is TGTGCCAGCAGCGTAGGTAGAGCGGGAGTAGATACGCAGTATTTT. Protein: CASSVGRAGVDTQYF.

The V and J genes are TRBV6-2 or TRBV6-3 and TRBJ2-7, with a weak D call TRBD1 (7 bases). Germline CDR1 is MNHEY and CDR2 is SVGEGT. The germline V and J ends were trimmed by 0 bases and 1 base, with 16 bases remaining between them. The CDR3 extends over 17 amino acids. CDR3 bases: TGTGCCAGCAGTTACTCCTACCAGGGGGGATTTTCCTACGAGCAGTACTTC. Its protein product is CASSYSYQGGFSYEQYF.

CDR3 coding DNA: TGTGCTAGTGGTTTGTTTAGAGGACTAGCGGAGACCTACGAGCAGTACTTC. This sequence encodes CASGLFRGLAETYEQYF. The J gene is TRBJ2-7, the V gene TRBV12-5; TRBD2 aligns across 10 bases. The V segment lost 2 bases and the J segment 2 bases; nucleotides outside the gene matches: 9. Germline-derived CDR1 and CDR2 are LGHNT and FRNRAP. The CDR3 covers 17 residues.